These 21 T cell receptor beta chains were all obtained from the same sample, sequenced in a study of CD8+ T cells in alopecia areata. Documented treatment: oral pan-JAK inhibitor, 5-10 mg twice daily. cDNA prepared by RNA extraction and subsequent reverse transcription served as the template for sequencing. The assay was immunoSEQ multiplex PCR, and TCRdb's table has in-frame clones only and misses some. The data contain around 150,000 clones, 60% of them singletons. The material was CD4+ T cells sorted from blood, obtained at week 24, from a patient treated with tofacitinib. The receptors originated from a human donor with alopecia areata.

This chain's CDR3 is CASSLGSYNEQFF. CDR3 sequence (DNA): TGCGCCAGCAGCTTGGGGTCCTACAATGAGCAGTTCTTC. The chain combines TRBV5-1 with TRBJ2-1; D remains ambiguous. The CDR3 is 13 residues long. V shed 0 bases and J shed 1 base, with 2 bases lying between them. Germline loops: CDR1 SGHRS, CDR2 YFSETQ.

This chain joins TRBV5-1 and TRBJ2-5, with 7 bases aligning to TRBD1. The V and J ends lost 1 base and 2 bases, in that order; junction bases with no gene match: 5. Per the germline V gene, CDR1 is SGHRS and CDR2 is YFSETQ. The CDR3 consists of 15 residues. The CDR3 region has the DNA TGCGCCAGCAGCTTGTTTCCGACAGGGCAAGAGACCCAGTACTTC. Its translation is CASSLFPTGQETQYF.

This clone was counted only a few times. The V call is TRBV29-1, the J call TRBJ1-2; 10 bases are shared with TRBD1. J lost 7 bases, V lost 5 bases, and 13 bases had no gene match. This CDR3 has 15 residues. Germline V gene sequence: CDR1 SQVTM, CDR2 ANQGSEA. CDR3 sequence: CSVSSQTGGASGYTF. The DNA for the CDR3 is TGCAGCGTTTCGTCCCAGACAGGGGGCGCGTCTGGCTACACCTTC.

The CDR3 DNA reads TGTGCCTGGAGTGGAGCAACCCACGTCGGTTTAGGTTACACCGGGGAGCTGTTTTTT. It translates to CAWSGATHVGLGYTGELFF. The genes are TRBV30 and TRBJ2-2; no firm D call. The V and J ends lost 1 base and 3 bases respectively, with 24 bases between them. Germline V gene sequence: CDR1 GTSNPN, CDR2 SVGIG (reference sequence). The CDR3 loop spans 19 amino acids.

This clone has just a few counts. The chain recombines TRBV10-3 with TRBJ2-2; 11 nucleotides agree with TRBD2. The V gene end was trimmed by 5 bases and the J gene end by 7 bases; junction bases not matched to a gene: 6. CDR3 length: 15 residues. Germline V gives CDR1 ENHRY, CDR2 SYGVKD. CDR3 nucleotide sequence: TGTGCCATCAGTTTATCCGGGACTAGCGGCGGGGAGCTGTTTTTT. This encodes CAISLSGTSGGELFF.

V gene TRBV15 combines with J gene TRBJ2-2, with 7 bases fitting TRBD1. Unmatched junction bases numbered 9, after V lost 9 bases and J lost 5 bases. Germline V gene lookup returns CDR1 LNHNV and CDR2 YYDKDF (reference sequence). The CDR3 spans 14 residues. CDR3 bases: TGTGCCACACGACCAGGGGGAACAACCGGGGAGCTGTTTTTT. Translation gives CATRPGGTTGELFF.

V usage is TRBV4-2 and J usage is TRBJ1-5; no clear D gene. Germline-derived CDR1 and CDR2 are LGHNA and YNFKEQ. With 4 bases removed from V and 4 bases from J, the gap between germline ends came to 11 bases. The CDR3 totals 14 residues. CDR3 region: CASSPSAGNQPQHF. CDR3 nucleotide sequence: TGTGCCAGCAGCCCATCGGCGGGGAATCAGCCCCAGCATTTT.

The chain uses TRBV6-6 and TRBJ1-2; D gene unclear. Germline CDR1 and CDR2: MNHNY and SVGAGI (reference sequence). V shed 1 base and J shed 8 bases, with 11 bases lying between them. The CDR3 loop spans 13 amino acids. The CDR3 sequence is CASSYYGDGGYTF. CDR3 DNA sequence: TGTGCCAGCAGTTACTATGGTGACGGAGGCTACACCTTC.

The J gene is TRBJ1-2, the V gene TRBV27, with D tentatively TRBD1 (6 bases). V dropped 4 bases and J dropped 0 bases, with 9 bases sitting between them. The CDR3 has 14 amino acids. Germline V gene sequence: CDR1 MNHEY, CDR2 SMNVEV (reference sequence). CDR3: CASSSQGTNYGYTF. CDR3 sequence (DNA): TGTGCCAGCAGTTCACAGGGTACTAACTATGGCTACACCTTC.

The V gene is TRBV5-1, the J gene TRBJ2-5, with D tentatively TRBD1 or TRBD2 (5 bases each). The CDR3 has 14 amino acids. Trimming took 5 bases from V and 5 from J, leaving 16 bases between them. In germline, CDR1 is SGHRS, CDR2 YFSETQ. The CDR3 DNA sequence: TGCGCCAGCAGACGGGACCCCCTCCAGGAGACCCAGTACTTC. Residues: CASRRDPLQETQYF.

The chain links TRBV5-1 to TRBJ2-6; D gene ambiguous. Trimming left V 0 bases short and J 0 bases short, with 10 bases between. The CDR3 has 17 residues. Germline loops: CDR1 SGHRS, CDR2 YFSETQ. Here the CDR3 DNA reads TGCGCCAGCAGCTTGGGACGGCTTAACTCTGGGGCCAACGTCCTGACTTTC. It specifies CASSLGRLNSGANVLTF.

The chain links TRBV7-8 to TRBJ1-2, with D tentatively TRBD1 (6 bases). The CDR3 is 13 amino acids. The V gene lost 1 base and the J gene lost 7 bases, with 10 bases spanning the gap. Germline lookup yields CDR1 SGHVS and CDR2 FQNEAQ. The CDR3 sequence: CASSLGGQFGYTF. The CDR3 region has the DNA TGTGCCAGCAGCTTAGGGGGGCAGTTTGGCTACACCTTC.

This chain links TRBV6-5 with TRBJ2-3, with TRBD2 matching over 9 bases. The J segment lost 5 bases and the V segment lost 4 bases, leaving 7 bases of the junction unmatched. Germline values: CDR1 MNHEY, CDR2 SVGAGI. CDR3 length: 15 amino acids. The CDR3 DNA sequence: TGTGCCAGCAGTTTTAGCGGGGGTAAACGAGATACGCAGTATTTT. Residues: CASSFSGGKRDTQYF.

The chain uses TRBV29-1 and TRBJ2-7, with a weak D call TRBD1 (6 bases). The germline CDR1 and CDR2 sequences are SQVTM and ANQGSEA. This CDR3 has 13 amino acids. V lost 5 bases and J lost 2, with 13 bases in between. CDR3 in DNA: TGCAGCGTTAAAAAGGACAGAGCCTACGAGCAGTACTTC. This codes for CSVKKDRAYEQYF.

The rearrangement uses TRBV30 and TRBJ1-1; 7 bases are a match to TRBD1. This CDR3 has 13 residues. J lost 1 base, V lost 5 bases, and 4 bases had no gene match. Germline CDR1 GTSNPN, CDR2 SVGIG (reference sequence). CDR3 sequence: CAWVGQRNTEAFF. In DNA, the CDR3 is TGTGCCTGGGTGGGACAGCGGAACACTGAAGCTTTCTTT.

V usage is TRBV19 and J usage is TRBJ1-2; 9 nucleotides agree with TRBD1. The CDR3 length is 18 residues. The V segment lost 7 bases and the J segment 2 bases; nucleotides outside the gene matches: 17. From germline, CDR1 is LNHDA and CDR2 SQIVND (reference sequence). The CDR3 reads CASTSIPGQGSTNYGYTF. In DNA, the CDR3 is TGTGCCAGTACCTCAATCCCGGGACAGGGTTCAACAAACTATGGCTACACCTTC.

This CDR3 is CASSPTPPNTEAFF. For the CDR3, the DNA is TGCGCCAGCAGCCCGACACCCCCGAACACTGAAGCTTTCTTT. The chain links TRBV5-1 to TRBJ1-1; unclear D gene. Germline values: CDR1 SGHRS, CDR2 YFSETQ. The V end was cut by 4 bases, the J end by 1 base, with 11 bases between. The CDR3 consists of 14 residues.

As for this clone: This sample includes further DNA sequences coding for the same CDR3. The chain is built from TRBV11-2 and TRBJ1-1, with TRBD1 identical over 10 bases. The junction had 2 bases not matched to a gene; V was cut back by 5 bases and J by 5 bases. In germline, CDR1 is SGHAT, CDR2 FQNNGV. This CDR3 has 13 amino acids. The CDR3 bases are TGTGCCAGCAGCCCGGACAGGGGGACTGAAGCTTTCTTT. Translated: CASSPDRGTEAFF.

This clone was seen a few times. This chain uses TRBV28 with TRBJ2-5; D remains unclear. V dropped 3 bases and J dropped 5 bases, with 10 bases sitting between them. Germline V gives CDR1 MDHEN, CDR2 SYDVKM. The CDR3 totals 13 residues. CDR3 in DNA: TGTGCCAGCAGTTTCTCGGGTGCGGAGACCCAGTACTTC. This gives the protein CASSFSGAETQYF.

This chain links TRBV7-9 with TRBJ1-2, with 11 bases fitting TRBD1. Unmatched junction bases numbered 18, after V lost 5 bases and J lost 7 bases. Looked up from germline, CDR1 is SEHNR and CDR2 is FQNEAQ (reference sequence). The CDR3 has 18 amino acids. CDR3 coding DNA: TGTGCCAGCAGCCTAGGCCCGGACAGGGGGCGCTTGGTCGGTGGCTACACCTTC. This encodes CASSLGPDRGRLVGGYTF.

This chain joins TRBV19 and TRBJ2-1; D is perhaps TRBD2 (7 bases). CDR3 length: 15 residues. Germline V gives CDR1 LNHDA, CDR2 SQIVND (reference sequence). The V and J ends lost 0 bases and 2 bases respectively, with 8 bases between them. CDR3 nucleotide sequence: TGTGCCAGTAGTATAGAGGGGGGGCCCTACAATGAGCAGTTCTTC. Protein sequence: CASSIEGGPYNEQFF.